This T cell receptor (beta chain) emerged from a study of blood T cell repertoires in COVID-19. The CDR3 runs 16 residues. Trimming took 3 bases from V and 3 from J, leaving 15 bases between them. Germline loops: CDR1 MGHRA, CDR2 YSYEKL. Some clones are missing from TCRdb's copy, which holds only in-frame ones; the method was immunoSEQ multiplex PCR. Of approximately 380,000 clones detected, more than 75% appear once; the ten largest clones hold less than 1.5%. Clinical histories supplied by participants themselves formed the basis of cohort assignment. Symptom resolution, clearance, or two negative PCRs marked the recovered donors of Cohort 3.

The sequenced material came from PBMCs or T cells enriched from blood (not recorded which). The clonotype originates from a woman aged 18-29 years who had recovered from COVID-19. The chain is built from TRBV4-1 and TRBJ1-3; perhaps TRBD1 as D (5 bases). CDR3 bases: TGCGCCAGCAGCCAGCCGAGCGGGGCTGGTGGAAACACCATATATTTT. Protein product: CASSQPSGAGGNTIYF.